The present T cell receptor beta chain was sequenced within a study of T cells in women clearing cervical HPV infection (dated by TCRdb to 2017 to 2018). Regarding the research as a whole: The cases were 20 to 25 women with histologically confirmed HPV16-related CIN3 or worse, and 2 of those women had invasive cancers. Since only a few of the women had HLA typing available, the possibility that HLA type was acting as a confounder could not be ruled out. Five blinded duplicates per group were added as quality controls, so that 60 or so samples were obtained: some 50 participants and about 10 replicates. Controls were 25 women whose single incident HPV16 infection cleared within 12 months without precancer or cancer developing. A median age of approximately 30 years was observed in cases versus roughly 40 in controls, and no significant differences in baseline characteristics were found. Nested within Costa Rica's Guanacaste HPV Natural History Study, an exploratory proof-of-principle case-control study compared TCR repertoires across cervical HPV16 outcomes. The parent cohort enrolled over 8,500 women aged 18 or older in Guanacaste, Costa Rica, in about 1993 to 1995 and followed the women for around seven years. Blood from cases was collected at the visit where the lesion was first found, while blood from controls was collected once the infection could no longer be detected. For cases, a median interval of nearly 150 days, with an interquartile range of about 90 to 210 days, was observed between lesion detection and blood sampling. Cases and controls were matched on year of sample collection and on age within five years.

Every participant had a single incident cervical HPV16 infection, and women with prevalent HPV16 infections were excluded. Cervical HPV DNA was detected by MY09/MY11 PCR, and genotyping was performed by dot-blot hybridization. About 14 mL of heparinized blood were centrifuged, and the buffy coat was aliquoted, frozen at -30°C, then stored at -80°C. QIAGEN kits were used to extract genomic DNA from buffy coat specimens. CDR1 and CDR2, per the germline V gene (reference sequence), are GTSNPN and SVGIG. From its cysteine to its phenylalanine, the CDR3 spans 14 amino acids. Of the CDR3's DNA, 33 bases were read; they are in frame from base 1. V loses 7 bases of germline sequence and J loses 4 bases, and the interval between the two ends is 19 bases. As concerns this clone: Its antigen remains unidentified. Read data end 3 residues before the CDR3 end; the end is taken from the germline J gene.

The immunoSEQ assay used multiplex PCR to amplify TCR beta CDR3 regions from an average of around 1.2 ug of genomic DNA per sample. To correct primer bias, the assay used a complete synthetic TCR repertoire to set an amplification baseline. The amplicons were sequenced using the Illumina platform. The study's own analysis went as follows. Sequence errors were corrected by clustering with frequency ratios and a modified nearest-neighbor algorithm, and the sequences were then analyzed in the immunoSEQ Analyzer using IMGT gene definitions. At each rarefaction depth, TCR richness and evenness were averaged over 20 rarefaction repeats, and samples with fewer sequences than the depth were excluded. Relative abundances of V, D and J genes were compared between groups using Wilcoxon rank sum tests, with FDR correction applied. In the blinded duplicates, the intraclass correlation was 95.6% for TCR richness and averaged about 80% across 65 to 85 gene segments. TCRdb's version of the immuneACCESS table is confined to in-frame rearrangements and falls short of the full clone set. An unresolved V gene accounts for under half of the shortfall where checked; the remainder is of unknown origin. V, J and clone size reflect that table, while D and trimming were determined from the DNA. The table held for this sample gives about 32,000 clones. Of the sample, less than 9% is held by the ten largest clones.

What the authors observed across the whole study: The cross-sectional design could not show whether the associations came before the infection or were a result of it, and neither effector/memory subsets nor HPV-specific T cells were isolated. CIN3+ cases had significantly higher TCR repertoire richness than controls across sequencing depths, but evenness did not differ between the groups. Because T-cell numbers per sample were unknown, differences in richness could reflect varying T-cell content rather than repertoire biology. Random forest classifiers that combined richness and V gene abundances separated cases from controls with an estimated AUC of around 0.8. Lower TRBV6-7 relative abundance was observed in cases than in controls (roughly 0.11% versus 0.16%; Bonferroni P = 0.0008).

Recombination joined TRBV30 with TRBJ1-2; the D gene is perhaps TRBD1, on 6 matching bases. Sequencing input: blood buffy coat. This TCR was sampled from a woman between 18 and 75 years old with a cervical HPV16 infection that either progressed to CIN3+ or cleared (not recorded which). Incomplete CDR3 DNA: TGTGCCTACGAACCCCCGGGACAAATCTATGGC. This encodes CAYEPPGQIYG. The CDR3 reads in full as CAYEPPGQIYGYTF.